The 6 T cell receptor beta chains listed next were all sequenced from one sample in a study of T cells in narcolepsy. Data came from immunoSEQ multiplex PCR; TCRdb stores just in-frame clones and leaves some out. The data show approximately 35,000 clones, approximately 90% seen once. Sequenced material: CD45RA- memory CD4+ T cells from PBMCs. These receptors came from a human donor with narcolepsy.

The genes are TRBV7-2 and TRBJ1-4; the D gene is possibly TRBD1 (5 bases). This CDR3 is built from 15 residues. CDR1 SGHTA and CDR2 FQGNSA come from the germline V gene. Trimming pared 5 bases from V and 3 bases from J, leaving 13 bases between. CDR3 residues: CASSVRWGPNEKLFF. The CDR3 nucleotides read TGTGCCAGCAGCGTCCGGTGGGGACCTAATGAAAAACTGTTTTTT.

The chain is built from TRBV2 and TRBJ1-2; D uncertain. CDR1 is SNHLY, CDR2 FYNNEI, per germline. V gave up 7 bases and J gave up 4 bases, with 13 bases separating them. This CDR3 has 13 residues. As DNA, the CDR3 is TGTGCCAGCAAGGTCCAGGCGCTCTATGGCTACACCTTC. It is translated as CASKVQALYGYTF.

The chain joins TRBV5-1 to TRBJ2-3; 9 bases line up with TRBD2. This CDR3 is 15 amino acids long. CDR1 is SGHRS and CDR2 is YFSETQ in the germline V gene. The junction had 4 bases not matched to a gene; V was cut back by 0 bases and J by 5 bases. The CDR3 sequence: CASSLGLAEGDTQYF. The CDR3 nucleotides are TGCGCCAGCAGCTTGGGACTAGCGGAGGGAGATACGCAGTATTTT.

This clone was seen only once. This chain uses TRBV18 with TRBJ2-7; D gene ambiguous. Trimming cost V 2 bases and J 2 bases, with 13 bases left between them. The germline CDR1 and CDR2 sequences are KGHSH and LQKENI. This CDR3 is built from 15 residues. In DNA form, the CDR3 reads TGTGCCAGCTCACCATCTATGGCGGATGCCTACGAGCAGTACTTC. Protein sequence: CASSPSMADAYEQYF.

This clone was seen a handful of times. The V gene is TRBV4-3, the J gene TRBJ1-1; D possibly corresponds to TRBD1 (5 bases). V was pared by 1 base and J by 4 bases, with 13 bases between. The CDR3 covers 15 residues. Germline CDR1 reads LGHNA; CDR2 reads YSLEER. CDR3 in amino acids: CASSQGGWGGTEAFF. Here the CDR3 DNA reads TGCGCCAGCAGCCAAGGGGGATGGGGGGGCACTGAAGCTTTCTTT.

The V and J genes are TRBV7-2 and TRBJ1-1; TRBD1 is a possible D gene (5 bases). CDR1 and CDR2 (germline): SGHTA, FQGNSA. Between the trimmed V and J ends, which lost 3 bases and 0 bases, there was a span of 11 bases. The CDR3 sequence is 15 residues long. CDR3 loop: CASSFGGTLNTEAFF. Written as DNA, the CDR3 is TGTGCCAGCAGCTTCGGGGGGACTTTGAACACTGAAGCTTTCTTT.